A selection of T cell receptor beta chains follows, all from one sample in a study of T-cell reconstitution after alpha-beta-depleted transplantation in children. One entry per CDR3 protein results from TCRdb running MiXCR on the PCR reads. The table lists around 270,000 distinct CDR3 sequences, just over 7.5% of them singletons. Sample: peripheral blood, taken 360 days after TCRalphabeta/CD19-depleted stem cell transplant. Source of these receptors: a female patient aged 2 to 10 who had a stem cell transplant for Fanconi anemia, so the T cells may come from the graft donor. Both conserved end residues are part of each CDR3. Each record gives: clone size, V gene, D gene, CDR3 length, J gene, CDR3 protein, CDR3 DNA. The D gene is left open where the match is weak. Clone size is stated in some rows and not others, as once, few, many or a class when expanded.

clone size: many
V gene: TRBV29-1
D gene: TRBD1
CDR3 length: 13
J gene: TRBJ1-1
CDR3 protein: CSATTGGRTEAFF
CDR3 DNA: TGCAGCGCTACGACAGGGGGGCGGACTGAAGCTTTCTTT

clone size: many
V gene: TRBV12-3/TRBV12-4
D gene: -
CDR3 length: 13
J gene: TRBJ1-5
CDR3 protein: CASSRTTLQPQHF
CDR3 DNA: TGTGCCAGCAGCAGGACAACCCTTCAGCCCCAGCATTTT

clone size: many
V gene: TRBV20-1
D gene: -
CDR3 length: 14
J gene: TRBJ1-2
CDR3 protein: CSAPDRREFSGYTF
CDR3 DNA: TGCAGTGCTCCAGACCGCAGGGAGTTCTCTGGCTACACCTTC

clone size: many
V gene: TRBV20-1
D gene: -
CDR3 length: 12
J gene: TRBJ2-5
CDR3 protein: CSAFGMQETQYF
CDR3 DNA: TGCAGTGCTTTCGGGATGCAAGAGACCCAGTACTTC

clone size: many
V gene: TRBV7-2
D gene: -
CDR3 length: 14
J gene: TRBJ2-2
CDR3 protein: CASNRETGTGELFF
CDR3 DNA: TGTGCCAGCAACAGGGAAACGGGCACCGGGGAGCTGTTTTTT

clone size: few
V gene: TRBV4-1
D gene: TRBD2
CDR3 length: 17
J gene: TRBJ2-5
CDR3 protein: CASSLRYRLAGQETQYF
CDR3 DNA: TGCGCCAGCAGCCTGAGGTATAGACTAGCGGGGCAAGAGACCCAGTACTTC

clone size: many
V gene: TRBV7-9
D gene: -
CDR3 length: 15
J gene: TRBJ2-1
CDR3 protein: CASSTVLPPYNEQFF
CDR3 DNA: TGTGCCAGCAGCACCGTGCTACCTCCATACAATGAGCAGTTCTTC

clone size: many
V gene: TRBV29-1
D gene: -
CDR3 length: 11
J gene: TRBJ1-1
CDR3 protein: CSVGPGGEAFF
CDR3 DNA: TGCAGCGTTGGTCCTGGGGGGGAAGCTTTCTTT

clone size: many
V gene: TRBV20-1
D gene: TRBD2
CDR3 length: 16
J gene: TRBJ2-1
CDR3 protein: CSARVVSGGPLNEQFF
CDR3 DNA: TGCAGTGCTAGAGTTGTTAGCGGGGGGCCCCTCAATGAGCAGTTCTTC

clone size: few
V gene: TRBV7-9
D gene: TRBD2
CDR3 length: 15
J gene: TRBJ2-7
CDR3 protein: CASSARGTTYYEQYF
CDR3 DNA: TGTGCCAGCAGCGCCCGCGGGACTACATACTACGAGCAGTACTTC

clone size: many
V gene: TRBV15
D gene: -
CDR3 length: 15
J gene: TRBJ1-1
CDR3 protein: CATSFPRTGNTEAFF
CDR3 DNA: TGTGCCACCAGCTTTCCCAGGACGGGGAACACTGAAGCTTTCTTT

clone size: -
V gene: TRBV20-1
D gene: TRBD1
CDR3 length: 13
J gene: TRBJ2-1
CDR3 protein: CSAEQGYYNEQFF
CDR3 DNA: TGCAGTGCGGAACAGGGGTATTACAATGAGCAGTTCTTC

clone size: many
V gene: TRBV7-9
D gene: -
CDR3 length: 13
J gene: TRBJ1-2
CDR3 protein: CASTSRVNYGYTF
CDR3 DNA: TGTGCCAGCACCTCCAGGGTGAACTATGGCTACACCTTC

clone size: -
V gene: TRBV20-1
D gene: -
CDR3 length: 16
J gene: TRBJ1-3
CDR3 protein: CSARSEAPDSGNTIYF
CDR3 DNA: TGCAGTGCTAGGTCAGAGGCCCCGGACTCTGGAAACACCATATATTTT

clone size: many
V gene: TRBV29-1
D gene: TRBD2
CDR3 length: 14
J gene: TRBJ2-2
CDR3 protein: CSVGTSLNTGELFF
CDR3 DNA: TGCAGCGTGGGGACTAGCCTGAACACCGGGGAGCTGTTTTTT

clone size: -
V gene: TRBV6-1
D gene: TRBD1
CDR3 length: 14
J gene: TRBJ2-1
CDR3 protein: CASRDRRSYNEQFF
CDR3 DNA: TGTGCCAGCAGGGACAGGAGGTCCTACAATGAGCAGTTCTTC

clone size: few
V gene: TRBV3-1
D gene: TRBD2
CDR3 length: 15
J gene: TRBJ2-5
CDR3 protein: CASSQGWEGQETQYF
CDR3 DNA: TGTGCCAGCAGCCAAGGGTGGGAGGGACAAGAGACCCAGTACTTC

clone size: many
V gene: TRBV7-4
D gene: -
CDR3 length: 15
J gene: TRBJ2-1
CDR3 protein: CASSLGCLSYNEQFF
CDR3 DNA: TGTGCCAGCAGCTTAGGTTGCTTGTCTTACAATGAGCAGTTCTTC

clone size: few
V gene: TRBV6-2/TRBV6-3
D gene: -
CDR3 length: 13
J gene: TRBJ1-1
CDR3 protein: CASSMGANTEAFF
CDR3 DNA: TGTGCCAGCAGTATGGGGGCGAACACTGAAGCTTTCTTT

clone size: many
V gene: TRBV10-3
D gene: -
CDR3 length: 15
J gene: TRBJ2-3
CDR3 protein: CAISAQSGSTDTQYF
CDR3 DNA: TGTGCCATCAGTGCTCAGAGCGGGAGCACAGATACGCAGTATTTT

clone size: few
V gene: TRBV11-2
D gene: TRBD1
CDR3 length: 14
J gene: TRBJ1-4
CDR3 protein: CASSLYRGAEKLFF
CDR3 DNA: TGTGCCAGCAGCTTATACAGGGGTGCTGAAAAACTGTTTTTT

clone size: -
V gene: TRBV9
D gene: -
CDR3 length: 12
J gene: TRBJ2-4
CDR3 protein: CASSPDRNIQYF
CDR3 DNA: TGTGCCAGCAGCCCGGACAGAAACATTCAGTACTTC

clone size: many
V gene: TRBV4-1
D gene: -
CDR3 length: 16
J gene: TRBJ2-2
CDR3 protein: CASSQDRPGMAGELFF
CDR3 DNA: TGCGCCAGCAGCCAAGATCGTCCGGGGATGGCCGGGGAGCTGTTTTTT

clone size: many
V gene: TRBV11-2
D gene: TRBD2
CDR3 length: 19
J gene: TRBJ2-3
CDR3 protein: CASSLHNSITLARTDTQYF
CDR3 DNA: TGTGCCAGCAGCTTACATAACTCAATCACACTAGCGCGCACAGATACGCAGTATTTT

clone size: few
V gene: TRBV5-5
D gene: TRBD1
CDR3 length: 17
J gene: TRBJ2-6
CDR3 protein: CASSRVTGLSGANVLTF
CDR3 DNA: TGTGCCAGCAGCCGGGTGACAGGGCTGTCTGGGGCCAACGTCCTGACTTTC

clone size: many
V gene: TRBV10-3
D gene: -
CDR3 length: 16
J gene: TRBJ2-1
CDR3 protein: CAISEGGQFSYNEQFF
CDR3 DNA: TGTGCCATCAGTGAGGGAGGACAGTTCTCCTACAATGAGCAGTTCTTC

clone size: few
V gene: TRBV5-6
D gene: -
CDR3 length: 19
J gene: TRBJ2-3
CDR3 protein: CASSLDPVIGTTHTDTQYF
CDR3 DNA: TGTGCCAGCAGCTTGGACCCCGTCATCGGGACAACCCACACAGATACGCAGTATTTT

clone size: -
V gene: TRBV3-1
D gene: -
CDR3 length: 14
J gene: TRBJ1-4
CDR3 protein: CASSRRVANEKLFF
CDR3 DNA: TGTGCCAGCAGCCGCAGGGTTGCTAATGAAAAACTGTTTTTT

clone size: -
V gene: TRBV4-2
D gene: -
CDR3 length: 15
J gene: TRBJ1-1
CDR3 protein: CASSQGGIGNTEAFF
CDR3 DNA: TGTGCCAGCAGCCAGGGGGGTATTGGGAACACTGAAGCTTTCTTT

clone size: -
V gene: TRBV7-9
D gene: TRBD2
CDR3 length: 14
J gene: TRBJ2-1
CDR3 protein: CASTSGLAYNEQFF
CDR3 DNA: TGTGCCAGCACCTCGGGACTAGCCTACAATGAGCAGTTCTTC

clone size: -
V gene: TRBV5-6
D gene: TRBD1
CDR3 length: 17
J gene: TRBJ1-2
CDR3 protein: CASSWEPGQGDNYGYTF
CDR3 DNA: TGTGCCAGCAGCTGGGAACCAGGACAGGGGGATAACTATGGCTACACCTTC

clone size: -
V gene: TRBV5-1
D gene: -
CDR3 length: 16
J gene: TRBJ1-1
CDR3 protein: CASSLDPEGTNTEAFF
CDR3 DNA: TGCGCCAGCAGCTTGGACCCGGAGGGGACGAACACTGAAGCTTTCTTT

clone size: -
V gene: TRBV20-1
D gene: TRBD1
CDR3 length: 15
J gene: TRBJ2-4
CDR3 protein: CSARWTGVVKNIQYF
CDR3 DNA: TGCAGTGCTAGGTGGACAGGGGTAGTCAAAAACATTCAGTACTTC

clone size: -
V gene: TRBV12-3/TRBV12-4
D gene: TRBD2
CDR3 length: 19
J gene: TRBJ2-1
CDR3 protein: CASSQNPPSSSGSLNEQFF
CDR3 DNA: TGTGCCAGCAGTCAAAATCCCCCCTCCTCTAGCGGGAGCCTGAATGAGCAGTTCTTC

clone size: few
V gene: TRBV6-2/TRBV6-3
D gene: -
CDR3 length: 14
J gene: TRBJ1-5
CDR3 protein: CASSWWGTDQPQHF
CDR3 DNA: TGTGCCAGCAGTTGGTGGGGGACCGATCAGCCCCAGCATTTT

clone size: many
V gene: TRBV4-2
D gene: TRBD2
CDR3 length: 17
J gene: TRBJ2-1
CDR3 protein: CASSQEPSGSSYNEQFF
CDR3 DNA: TGTGCCAGCAGCCAAGAGCCTAGCGGGAGCTCCTACAATGAGCAGTTCTTC

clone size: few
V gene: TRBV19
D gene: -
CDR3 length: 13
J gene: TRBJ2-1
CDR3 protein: CASSMGLANEQFF
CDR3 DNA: TGTGCCAGTAGTATGGGACTTGCCAATGAGCAGTTCTTC

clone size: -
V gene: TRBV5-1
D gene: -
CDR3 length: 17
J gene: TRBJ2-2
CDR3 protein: CASSLRGDLRNTGELFF
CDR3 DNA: TGCGCCAGCAGTCTCAGGGGGGACCTAAGGAACACCGGGGAGCTGTTTTTT

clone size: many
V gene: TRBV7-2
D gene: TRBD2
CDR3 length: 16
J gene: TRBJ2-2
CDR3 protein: CASSFQSGGDTGELFF
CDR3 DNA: TGTGCCAGCAGCTTTCAAAGCGGGGGCGACACCGGGGAGCTGTTTTTT

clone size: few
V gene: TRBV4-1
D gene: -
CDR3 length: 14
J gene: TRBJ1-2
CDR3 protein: CASSRTTGAYGYTF
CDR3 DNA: TGCGCCAGCAGCCGCACGACAGGAGCCTATGGCTACACCTTC

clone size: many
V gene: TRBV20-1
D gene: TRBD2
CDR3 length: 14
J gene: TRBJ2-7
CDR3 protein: CSARELAGEDEQYF
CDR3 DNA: TGCAGTGCTAGAGAGCTAGCGGGAGAGGACGAGCAGTACTTC

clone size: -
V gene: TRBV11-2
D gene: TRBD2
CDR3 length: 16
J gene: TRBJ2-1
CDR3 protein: CASSLEPAGVYNEQFF
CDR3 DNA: TGTGCCAGCAGCTTAGAACCAGCGGGGGTATACAATGAGCAGTTCTTC

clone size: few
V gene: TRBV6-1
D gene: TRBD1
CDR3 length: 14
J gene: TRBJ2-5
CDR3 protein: CASSRGTGQETQYF
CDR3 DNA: TGTGCCAGCAGCCGCGGGACAGGCCAAGAGACCCAGTACTTC

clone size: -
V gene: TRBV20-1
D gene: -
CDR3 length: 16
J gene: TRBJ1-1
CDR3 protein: CSARAGGGSLNTEAFF
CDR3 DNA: TGCAGTGCTAGAGCCGGGGGGGGCTCCCTCAACACTGAAGCTTTCTTT

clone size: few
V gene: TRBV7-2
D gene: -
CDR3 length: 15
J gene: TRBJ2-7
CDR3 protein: CASSLEDRVSYEQYF
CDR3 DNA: TGTGCCAGCAGCTTAGAAGATCGGGTGAGCTACGAGCAGTACTTC

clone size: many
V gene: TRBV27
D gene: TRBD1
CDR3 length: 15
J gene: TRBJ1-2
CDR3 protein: CASSSGTALDYGYTF
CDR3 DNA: TGTGCCAGCAGTTCCGGGACAGCCCTTGACTATGGCTACACCTTC

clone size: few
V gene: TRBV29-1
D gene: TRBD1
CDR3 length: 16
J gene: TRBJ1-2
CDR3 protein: CSVTDPDRAGNYGYTF
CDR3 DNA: TGCAGCGTGACGGACCCGGACAGGGCGGGCAACTATGGCTACACCTTC

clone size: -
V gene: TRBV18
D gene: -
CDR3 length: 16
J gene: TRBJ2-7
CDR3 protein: CASSPLGGFGLNEQYF
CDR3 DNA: TGTGCCAGCTCACCACTCGGCGGTTTTGGGCTAAACGAGCAGTACTTC

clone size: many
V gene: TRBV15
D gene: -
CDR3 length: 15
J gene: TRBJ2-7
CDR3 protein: CATSSRRDTPYEQYF
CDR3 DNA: TGTGCCACCAGCAGTAGACGGGACACCCCCTACGAGCAGTACTTC

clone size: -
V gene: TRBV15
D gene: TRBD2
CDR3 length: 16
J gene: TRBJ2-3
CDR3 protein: CATSRTAGGSTDTQYF
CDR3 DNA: TGTGCCACCAGCAGGACAGCGGGGGGGAGCACAGATACGCAGTATTTT

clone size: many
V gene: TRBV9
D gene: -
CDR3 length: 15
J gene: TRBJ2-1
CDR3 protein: CASSVGVAEYNEQFF
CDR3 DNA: TGTGCCAGCAGCGTAGGAGTAGCGGAATACAATGAGCAGTTCTTC

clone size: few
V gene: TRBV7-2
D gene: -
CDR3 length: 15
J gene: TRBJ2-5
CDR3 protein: CASSFTGNRAETQYF
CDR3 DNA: TGTGCCAGCAGCTTTACAGGGAATAGGGCAGAGACCCAGTACTTC